This TCR beta chain was recorded in a study of blood T cell repertoires in COVID-19 (dated by TCRdb to about 2020). At the level of the whole study: The collaborator samples originated in the United States, Italy and Spain and spanned the acute and convalescent phases of COVID-19. Sample metadata almost always included a de-identified subject ID, COVID-19 status, age in years and sex. The repertoires were made available in a free public database intended to serve as a resource for research on the immune response to SARS-CoV-2. HLA class I and class II types, where available, came from metadata supplied by the sample provider rather than from assay-based typing. Subjects who had been exposed to COVID-19, were actively infected with it, or had recovered from it provided the deeply sampled blood TCRbeta repertoires that made up the dataset. The samples were drawn from the first 160 participants of the ongoing ImmuneRACE study and from 1,254 subjects provided by 6 global collaborators. The material from the prospective study consisted of cDNA or gDNA derived from T cells, B-cell-depleted T cells, or PBMCs.

Regarding this clone: The antigen it recognizes is unknown. Per-nucleotide qualities are absent, and no much larger clonotype sits a single base away.

TCRbeta CDR3 regions were amplified from genomic DNA by means of the immunoSEQ Assay, a bias-controlled multiplex PCR. The authors processed their data as follows. The number of nucleated cells in each sample was estimated by amplification of reference gene primers within the assay. To quantify the absolute abundance of each unique TCRbeta CDR3 rearrangement, sequence reads were collapsed and filtered. For each sample, productive Simpson clonality was calculated as the square root of Simpson's diversity index over productive rearrangements. The immuneACCESS repertoire file appears here via TCRdb, limited to in-frame rearrangements. These files lack a portion of the clones; in checked studies, under half of the deficit traces to unresolved V genes, and the cause of the others is not known. V and J calls and clone size follow that table, whereas D and trimming were derived from the DNA. The sample table contains 290,000 or so clones; only one count was recorded for approximately 85% of them. Together, the top ten hold 4.5% to 5.5% of the sample.

Each collaborating institution followed its own protocols to collect whole blood in K2EDTA tubes. For TCRbeta analysis, collaborators shipped samples in one of three forms: frozen whole blood, isolated PBMCs, or DNA extracted from either of those sample types. Points the paper makes about the study in general: The amount of clinical and demographic metadata varied by source and participant and was provided uncurated.

Sample: peripheral blood. The source of this sequence is a man aged 50 or older with active or convalescent COVID-19.

The CDR3 protein is CASSTGLSYEQYF. In nucleotides, the sequence is TGTGCCAGCAGCACGGGACTTTCCTACGAGCAGTACTTC. The rearrangement joined TRBV5-6 to TRBJ2-7; TRBD2 is possibly the D segment (6 matching bases). Reading the germline V gene gives CDR1 SGHDT and CDR2 YYEEEE. V sheds 4 bases and J sheds 1 base, leaving 9 bases between their ends. The CDR3 has 13 amino acids, counting the end cysteine and phenylalanine. Of all the DNA, just the CDR3 is kept, 39 bases in frame from base 1.